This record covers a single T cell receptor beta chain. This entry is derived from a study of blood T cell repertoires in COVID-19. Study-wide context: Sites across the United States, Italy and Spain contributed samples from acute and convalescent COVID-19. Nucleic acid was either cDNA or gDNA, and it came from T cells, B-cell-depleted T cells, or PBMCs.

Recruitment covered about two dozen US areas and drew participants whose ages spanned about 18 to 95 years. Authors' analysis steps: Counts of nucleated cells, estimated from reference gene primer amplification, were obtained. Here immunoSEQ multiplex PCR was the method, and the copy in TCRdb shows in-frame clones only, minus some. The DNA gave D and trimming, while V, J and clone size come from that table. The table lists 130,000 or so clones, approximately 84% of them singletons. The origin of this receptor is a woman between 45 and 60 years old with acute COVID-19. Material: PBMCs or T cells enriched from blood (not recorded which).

The CDR3: CAISKTGPPEDTEAFF. The DNA for the CDR3 is TGTGCCATCAGTAAAACAGGGCCTCCTGAAGACACTGAAGCTTTCTTT. The chain joins TRBV10-3 to TRBJ1-1; D is perhaps TRBD1 (6 bases). This CDR3 has 16 amino acids. CDR1 is ENHRY and CDR2 is SYGVKD in the germline V gene. Trimming stripped 5 bases from V and 3 bases from J, with 19 bases between.